What follows are 32 T cell receptor beta chains derived from one specimen sequenced in a study of CD8+ T cells in alopecia areata. RNA extraction was followed by reverse transcription into cDNA, which acted as the sequencing template. TCRdb's copy holds only in-frame clones and misses some; the assay was immunoSEQ multiplex PCR. The top ten hold over 5.5% of the sample, which has 150,000 or so clones, roughly 50% seen once. The sample was CD4+ T cells sorted from blood. The origin of the receptors is a human donor with alopecia areata.

This clone appeared a few times. The gene calls are TRBV15 and TRBJ2-7; D is possibly TRBD1 (6 bases). The CDR3 spans 17 residues. V lost 0 bases, J lost 3 bases, and 18 bases lay in between. CDR1 is LNHNV and CDR2 is YYDKDF in the germline V gene (reference sequence). CDR3 in DNA: TGTGCCACCAGCAGAGAGAGGGGCACGACAGGAGACTACGAGCAGTACTTC. Translated, it gives CATSRERGTTGDYEQYF.

In this sample, this clone turned up a few times. This chain connects TRBV29-1 to TRBJ2-7, with 12 bases identical to TRBD2. The CDR3 is made up of 15 amino acids. J lost 12 bases, V lost 1 base, and 13 bases had no gene match. Germline CDR1 is SQVTM and CDR2 is ANQGSEA. CDR3: CSVEGLAGESGCRYF. The CDR3 nucleotides read TGCAGCGTTGAAGGACTAGCGGGAGAGTCGGGTTGTCGGTACTTC.

The rearrangement joins TRBV4-1 to TRBJ2-3; D is unclear. The V end was cut by 9 bases, the J end by 1 base, with 11 bases between. The CDR3 runs to 13 residues. Germline V gene data show CDR1 as MGHRA and CDR2 as YSYEKL. The CDR3 loop reads CASGRAGTDTQYF. For the CDR3, the DNA is TGCGCCAGTGGGCGTGCGGGCACAGATACGCAGTATTTT.

This chain joins TRBV6-5 and TRBJ1-2; 7 bases match TRBD1. J lost 0 bases, V lost 6 bases, and 7 bases had no gene match. This CDR3 has 15 residues. Germline values: CDR1 MNHEY, CDR2 SVGAGI. The CDR3 DNA reads as TGTGCCAGCAGACTCGGGACAGCAGCTAACTATGGCTACACCTTC. Its translation is CASRLGTAANYGYTF.

The V gene is TRBV4-1, the J gene TRBJ2-3, with D maybe TRBD1 (6 bases). Germline assignment: CDR1 MGHRA and CDR2 YSYEKL. V was trimmed by 2 bases and J by 2 bases, leaving 14 bases between them. The length of the CDR3 is 16 residues. The CDR3 sequence is CASSQSDRSDTDTQYF. The DNA for the CDR3 is TGCGCCAGCAGCCAATCCGACAGGTCGGACACAGATACGCAGTATTTT.

This chain links TRBV7-9 with TRBJ2-3; TRBD2 aligns across 7 bases. Trimming removed 4 bases from V and 2 bases from J; junction bases left unmatched: 6. Per germline, CDR1 SEHNR and CDR2 FQNEAQ (reference sequence). CDR3 length: 15 residues. CDR3 in DNA: TGTGCCAGCAGCTCAGAGACTAGCCACACAGATACGCAGTATTTT. Residues: CASSSETSHTDTQYF.

The gene calls are TRBV7-9 and TRBJ1-3; 7 bases align to TRBD1. With 5 bases clipped from V and 8 bases from J, the junction kept 9 bases outside the gene matches. The CDR3 contains 14 residues. Germline-derived CDR1 and CDR2 are SEHNR and FQNEAQ (reference sequence). The CDR3 is CASSQTGNRDTIYF. For the CDR3, the DNA is TGTGCCAGCAGCCAGACAGGGAATCGAGACACCATATATTTT.

This clone has just a few counts. This chain links TRBV10-3 with TRBJ1-2, with D uncertain. CDR3 length: 14 residues. Between the trimmed V and J ends, which lost 4 bases and 1 base, there was a span of 10 bases. CDR1 is ENHRY and CDR2 is SYGVKD in the germline V gene. CDR3 nucleotides: TGTGCCATCAGTGGGGAAGGGAGTAACTATGGCTACACCTTC. It specifies CAISGEGSNYGYTF.

This clone has only a few counts. CDR3 region: CASRLAGGEDTQYF. As DNA, the CDR3 is TGTGCCAGCAGGCTAGCGGGAGGGGAGGATACGCAGTATTTT. The rearrangement links TRBV7-2 to TRBJ2-3; TRBD2 matches 12 bases. Per germline, CDR1 SGHTA and CDR2 FQGNSA. This CDR3 spans 14 amino acids. V trimming: 6 bases; J trimming: 6 bases; junction bases outside the gene matches: 4. The whole variable domain, filled in from reference TRBV7-2 and TRBJ2-3, reads GAGVSQSPSNKVTEKGKDVELRCDPISGHTALYWYRQSLGQGLEFLIYFQGNSAPDKSGLPSDRFSAERTGGSVSTLTIQRTQQEDSAVYLCASRLAGGEDTQYFGPGTRLTVL.

V and J are TRBV27 and TRBJ1-2; D is unclear. V dropped 7 bases and J dropped 4 bases, with 19 bases sitting between them. This CDR3 is 15 amino acids long. Germline V CDR1 and CDR2: MNHEY, SMNVEV (reference sequence). As DNA, the CDR3 is TGTGCCAGCACCCAGAGGCTGGGCGTCGGCTATGGCTACACCTTC. It is translated as CASTQRLGVGYGYTF.

This sequence joins TRBV5-6 and TRBJ2-2, with D maybe TRBD1 (6 bases). This CDR3 has 19 residues. Germline V gene sequence: CDR1 SGHDT, CDR2 YYEEEE. Trimming pared 6 bases from V and 0 bases from J, leaving 24 bases between. The CDR3 nucleotides read TGTGCCAGCACCCCATGGGCAGGGGCGCAAGGATCGAACACCGGGGAGCTGTTTTTT. Its protein is CASTPWAGAQGSNTGELFF.

The chain is built from TRBV28 and TRBJ2-7, with D possibly being TRBD1 (6 bases). The CDR3 has 14 amino acids. Germline V gene lookup returns CDR1 MDHEN and CDR2 SYDVKM. Trimming took off 6 bases at V and 3 bases at J, with 15 bases between the two ends. The CDR3 DNA sequence: TGTGCCAGCAGCACGTCCGCAGGGGTCTACGAGCAGTACTTC. It encodes CASSTSAGVYEQYF.

The CDR3 region is CASSLETTDTQYF. In DNA form, the CDR3 reads TGCGCCAGCAGCTTGGAAACCACAGATACGCAGTATTTT. The V call is TRBV5-1, the J call TRBJ2-3; D call uncertain. This CDR3 contains 13 residues. CDR1 and CDR2 (germline): SGHRS, YFSETQ. V gave up 0 bases and J gave up 2 bases, with 4 bases separating them.

V gene TRBV2 combines with J gene TRBJ2-7; maybe TRBD2 (6 bases). V gave up 3 bases and J gave up 0 bases, with 9 bases separating them. Looked up from germline, CDR1 is SNHLY and CDR2 is FYNNEI. The CDR3 contains 14 residues. CDR3 loop: CASSDGTGSYEQYF. DNA for the CDR3: TGTGCCAGCAGTGACGGGACTGGCTCCTACGAGCAGTACTTC.

This chain uses TRBV27 with TRBJ2-7; TRBD1 matches at 7 bases. V shed 5 bases and J 4 bases; nucleotides not matched to a gene: 11. Germline-derived CDR1 and CDR2 are MNHEY and SMNVEV (reference sequence). The CDR3 is made up of 15 amino acids. CDR3 sequence reads: CASSPFETGSYEQYF. Here the CDR3 DNA reads TGTGCCAGCAGTCCCTTCGAGACAGGGTCTTACGAGCAGTACTTC.

The gene calls are TRBV15 and TRBJ2-3; 10 bases are a match to TRBD2. The CDR3 is 17 residues long. V was clipped by 3 bases and J by 5 bases; unmatched bases: 11. CDR1 and CDR2 from the germline V gene are LNHNV and YYDKDF (reference sequence). The CDR3 coding sequence is TGTGCCACCAGCAGCCTTACCGGGACTAGCGCTCAAGATACGCAGTATTTT. It translates to CATSSLTGTSAQDTQYF.

The chain links TRBV6-5 to TRBJ1-1, with 11 bases aligning to TRBD1. This CDR3 region has 15 residues. Trimming cost V 4 bases and J 3 bases; bases outside gene matches: 4. Germline V gene sequence: CDR1 MNHEY, CDR2 SVGAGI. CDR3 DNA: TGTGCCAGCAGTTGGACAGGGGGCGGGCACACTGAAGCTTTCTTT. Its protein product is CASSWTGGGHTEAFF.

The CDR3 region is CASSLVDRDYEQYF. In nucleotides, the CDR3 is TGTGCCAGCAGCTTGGTCGACAGGGACTACGAGCAGTACTTC. The V and J genes are TRBV5-6 and TRBJ2-7; 7 bases align to TRBD1. This CDR3 spans 14 amino acids. Germline trimming cut 0 bases from V and 3 bases from J; bases unmatched to any gene: 3. Germline V lookup: CDR1 SGHDT, CDR2 YYEEEE.

The V gene is TRBV28, the J gene TRBJ1-5, with D possibly being TRBD1 (5 bases). Germline V CDR1 and CDR2: MDHEN, SYDVKM. Trimming cost V 6 bases and J 7 bases, with 13 bases left between them. There are 13 residues in the CDR3. CDR3: CASRPGEGQPQHF. CDR3 DNA: TGTGCCAGCAGACCCGGCGAGGGGCAGCCCCAGCATTTT.

The chain is built from TRBV29-1 and TRBJ2-5, with 7 bases that match TRBD2. The CDR3 runs to 11 residues. Germline assignment: CDR1 SQVTM and CDR2 ANQGSEA. Trimming at V came to 7 bases and at J to 4 bases, leaving 3 bases not matched to a gene. CDR3 coding DNA: TGCAGCGCGGGGGAGGGAGAGACCCAGTACTTC. Its translation: CSAGEGETQYF.

The table lists this clone with a few counts. The rearrangement links TRBV7-2 to TRBJ2-1, with TRBD2 identical over 11 bases. From germline, CDR1 is SGHTA and CDR2 FQGNSA. The CDR3 is made up of 16 amino acids. Trimming cost V 5 bases and J 3 bases; bases outside gene matches: 6. The chain's CDR3 is CASSPWGTSGYNEQFF. CDR3 DNA: TGTGCCAGCAGCCCATGGGGGACTAGCGGCTACAATGAGCAGTTCTTC. Full variable domain (rest looked up from reference TRBV7-2 and TRBJ2-1): GAGVSQSPSNKVTEKGKDVELRCDPISGHTALYWYRQSLGQGLEFLIYFQGNSAPDKSGLPSDRFSAERTGGSVSTLTIQRTQQEDSAVYLCASSPWGTSGYNEQFFGPGTRLTVL.

V usage is TRBV27 and J usage is TRBJ2-7; D remains ambiguous. Germline-derived CDR1 and CDR2 are MNHEY and SMNVEV (reference sequence). The CDR3 is 15 amino acids. The V end was cut by 7 bases, the J end by 0 bases, with 16 bases between. Written as DNA, the CDR3 is TGTGCCAGCAAATACGGACCGACCTACTCCTACGAGCAGTACTTC. Its protein product is CASKYGPTYSYEQYF.

This clone has a handful of counts. The chain recombines TRBV28 with TRBJ2-5; 7 bases agree with TRBD2. The CDR3 is 13 amino acids. CDR1 and CDR2 (germline): MDHEN, SYDVKM. The V and J ends lost 6 bases and 2 bases, in that order; junction bases with no gene match: 3. In DNA, the CDR3 is TGTGCCAGCAGGGGAGGGTTTCAAGAGACCCAGTACTTC. Its protein is CASRGGFQETQYF.

As for this clone: Mismatch with germline at one junction end may stem from a read error. This chain joins TRBV7-2 and TRBJ1-2; D gene unclear. The CDR3 runs to 13 residues. Germline V CDR1 and CDR2: SGHTA, FQGNSA. This CDR3 reads CASSSDRARTIAF. As DNA, the CDR3 is TGTGCCAGCAGCTCAGATCGGGCCAGAACTATCGCCTTC.

V usage is TRBV9 and J usage is TRBJ2-3; D call uncertain. Germline CDR1 is SGDLS and CDR2 is YYNGEE. V was shortened by 0 bases and J by 5 bases, with 1 base between the two germline ends. This CDR3 has 11 residues. Here the CDR3 reads CASSVGDTQYF. The CDR3 nucleotides are TGTGCCAGCAGCGTAGGAGATACGCAGTATTTT.

In this sample, this clone turned up a few times. This chain connects TRBV29-1 to TRBJ2-1; D possibly corresponds to TRBD2 (6 bases). Trimming removed 7 bases at V and 4 bases at J, with 17 bases between. The CDR3 consists of 14 residues. The germline V gene encodes CDR1 SQVTM and CDR2 ANQGSEA. CDR3 DNA sequence: TGCAGCGAGTTAAACCTAGCGAGGTACAATGAGCAGTTCTTC. Encoded protein: CSELNLARYNEQFF.

The chain carries TRBV6-5 and TRBJ2-7; tentative D call: TRBD2 (6 bases). The CDR3 has 15 amino acids. Germline V gene data show CDR1 as MNHEY and CDR2 as SVGAGI. V lost 3 bases to trimming and J lost 1 base, with 13 bases between them. CDR3 nucleotides: TGTGCCAGCAGTTATTCTAGCGCCCGTTCCTACGAGCAGTACTTC. Protein sequence: CASSYSSARSYEQYF.

V is TRBV5-1 and J is TRBJ1-1; 7 nucleotides line up with TRBD1. Germline V gives CDR1 SGHRS, CDR2 YFSETQ. This CDR3 has 15 amino acids. Trimming cost V 4 bases and J 6 bases; bases outside gene matches: 12. This CDR3 is CASSPGTDRKAEAFF. The DNA of the CDR3 is TGCGCCAGCAGCCCAGGGACGGACAGGAAGGCTGAAGCTTTCTTT.

The chain recombines TRBV5-1 with TRBJ2-7; D uncertain. V lost 4 bases and J lost 2, with 10 bases in between. CDR3 size: 13 residues. Germline values: CDR1 SGHRS, CDR2 YFSETQ. This CDR3 is CASSTRPAYEQYF. CDR3 DNA: TGCGCCAGCAGCACCAGGCCCGCCTACGAGCAGTACTTC.

The chain recombines TRBV5-1 with TRBJ2-3; TRBD2 aligns across 7 bases. V gave up 1 base and J gave up 2 bases; unmatched junction bases: 7. The CDR3 contains 16 residues. In germline, CDR1 is SGHRS, CDR2 YFSETQ. The CDR3 DNA is TGCGCCAGCAGCTTGTCCGGGGGAGGGATCACAGATACGCAGTATTTT. Translated, it gives CASSLSGGGITDTQYF.

In its sample, this clone was seen a few times. The chain employs TRBV28 and TRBJ2-1; 8 positions agree with TRBD1. Germline CDR1 and CDR2: MDHEN and SYDVKM. V lost 5 bases to trimming and J lost 4 bases; unmatched junction nucleotides: 1. CDR3 length: 13 amino acids. Here the CDR3 reads CASSGQGYNEQFF. The CDR3 nucleotides read TGTGCCAGCAGTGGACAGGGATACAATGAGCAGTTCTTC.

The chain is built from TRBV29-1 and TRBJ1-2, with 8 bases fitting TRBD1. The germline V gene has CDR1 SQVTM and CDR2 ANQGSEA. There are 13 residues in the CDR3. Losses at the gene ends were 7 bases for V and 5 bases for J; bases not matched to a gene: 9. The CDR3 protein is CSAFAQGAYGYTF. The CDR3 DNA reads TGCAGCGCTTTCGCCCAGGGGGCATATGGCTACACCTTC.